What follows are 8 T cell receptor beta chains derived from one specimen sequenced in a study of T-cell memory formation after mild COVID-19. MiXCR, run by TCRdb on the 5' RACE reads, gives a single entry per CDR3 protein. The repertoire holds 350,000 to 550,000 distinct CDR3 sequences, with roughly 17% as singletons. Material for sequencing was PBMCs or a T cell subset sorted from them (not recorded which). Receptor source: a man aged 18 to 30 who had mild COVID-19 (a few samples of this study predate the infection). Cell type and time point are not known.

J is TRBJ2-1 and V is TRBV4-3; TRBD2 is a possible D gene (6 bases). CDR1 and CDR2 (germline): LGHNA, YSLEER. The CDR3 extends over 18 amino acids. Trimming took off 4 bases at V and 6 bases at J, with 25 bases between the two ends. CDR3 sequence reads: CASSPALTGDFFGNEQFF. CDR3 coding DNA: TGCGCCAGCAGCCCCGCCTTGACCGGGGACTTTTTTGGCAATGAGCAGTTCTTC.

This clonotype has a handful of counts. The gene calls are TRBV4-2 and TRBJ2-7; possibly TRBD1 for D (6 bases). Trimming shortened V by 3 bases and J by 3 bases, and 12 bases separated the two germline ends. The CDR3 sequence is 14 residues long. Germline lookup yields CDR1 LGHNA and CDR2 YNFKEQ. The CDR3 reads CASSQYGGIYEQYF. The CDR3 DNA reads TGTGCCAGCAGCCAGTATGGGGGCATCTACGAGCAGTACTTC.

The chain links TRBV14 to TRBJ2-5, with D perhaps TRBD1 (6 bases). Germline V gene sequence: CDR1 SGHDN, CDR2 FVKESK. The CDR3 length is 14 residues. V was pared by 6 bases and J by 3 bases, with 14 bases between. The DNA for the CDR3 is TGTGCCAGCAGAGCAACAGGGCAGAAAGAGACCCAGTACTTC. As protein: CASRATGQKETQYF.

This clonotype was recorded only once. The CDR3 sequence is CASSPAGDTIYF. The DNA for the CDR3 is TGTGCCAGCAGCCCCGCTGGGGACACCATATATTTT. The gene calls are TRBV7-9 and TRBJ1-3, with D uncertain. The CDR3 runs 12 residues. Germline CDR1 is SEHNR and CDR2 is FQNEAQ (reference sequence). V lost 5 bases and J 8 bases, leaving 10 bases between the germline ends.

This clonotype was detected many times. V gene TRBV5-1 combines with J gene TRBJ1-1; tentative D call: TRBD1 (6 bases). With 3 bases removed from V and 1 base from J, the gap between germline ends came to 13 bases. The V gene's germline CDR1 is SGHRS and CDR2 YFSETQ. CDR3 length equals 15 residues. CDR3 nucleotides: TGCGCCAGCAGCTACGGGGGGGCCCAGAACACTGAAGCTTTCTTT. Amino acid sequence: CASSYGGAQNTEAFF.

This clonotype occurred a few times. V and J are TRBV20-1 and TRBJ2-7, with 10 bases that match TRBD2. V dropped 3 bases and J dropped 4; count of bases not matched to a gene: 9. CDR3 length: 15 amino acids. Germline V lookup: CDR1 DFQATT, CDR2 SNEGSKA (reference sequence). This CDR3 is CSASPLAGAAYEQYF. The DNA of the CDR3 is TGCAGTGCTAGTCCCCTAGCGGGGGCTGCATACGAGCAGTACTTC.

V gene TRBV7-3 combines with J gene TRBJ2-3, with unresolved D. The V end lost 1 base, the J end lost 7 bases, and 12 bases lay between the germline ends. The CDR3 totals 14 residues. The germline V gene encodes CDR1 SGHTA and CDR2 FQGTGA. CDR3 in amino acids: CASSLNQQPNTQYF. The CDR3 nucleotides read TGTGCCAGCAGCTTAAACCAACAGCCGAATACGCAGTATTTT.

The CDR3 loop reads CASTERGSYNEQFF. CDR3 DNA: TGTGCCAGCACGGAGAGGGGCTCCTACAATGAGCAGTTCTTC. This chain links TRBV28 with TRBJ2-1; D may match TRBD1 or TRBD2 (5 bases each). Trimming removed 7 bases at V and 0 bases at J, with 10 bases between. CDR3 length equals 14 residues. Germline CDR1 is MDHEN and CDR2 is SYDVKM.